The clone carrying this T cell receptor (beta chain) was detected a few times. Its antigen is as yet unknown. These data originate in a study of blood T cells in healthy people across ages. Study-wide findings and caveats: Estimates of diversity drawn from one million T cells were considered underestimates.

This CDR3 spans 13 amino acids. Germline loops: CDR1 MNHEY, CDR2 SVGEGT. V shed 2 bases and J shed 0 bases, with 5 bases lying between them. PCR was performed a second time for about 6 to 12 cycles using a sample-barcoded 5' primer and a J-beta primer mix. TCRdb reanalysed the 5' RACE reads using MiXCR and keeps one entry per CDR3 protein. The sample consists of about 680,000 distinct CDR3 sequences, around 45% of them appearing once. Material: blood. The chain couples TRBV6-2 or TRBV6-3 to TRBJ2-7; no reliable D call. The origin of this receptor is a woman aged 55-69 years in good health. CDR3 sequence (DNA): TGTGCCAGCAGTTACGGTCTCTCCTACGAGCAGTACTTC. Translating gives CASSYGLSYEQYF.